Listed below are T cell receptor beta chains from one sample, sequenced in a study of T cell responses to AZD1222 COVID-19 vaccine. Profiled with immunoSEQ multiplex PCR; TCRdb holds only in-frame clones, not every one. The repertoire holds 120,000 to 150,000 clones, around 90% seen once, with around 7.6% in the top ten. The sequencing used peripheral blood, collected 28 days after the second dose of the MenACWY control vaccine. These receptors came from an adult who received the MenACWY meningococcal vaccine as a control. Both conserved end residues are part of each CDR3. D genes are given only for firm matches. Clone sizes are given selectively: once, few, many, or a class where the clone is expanded.

CDR3 DNA,CDR3 protein,V gene,D gene,clone size,J gene
TGCAGCGTTGAAAGCGGGCTAGGCACCGGGGAGCTGTTTTTT,CSVESGLGTGELFF,TRBV29-1,-,once,TRBJ2-2
TGTGCCACTAACCCGCCGGGGGGACTAGCGGGAGGTACCGGGGAGCTGTTTTTT,CATNPPGGLAGGTGELFF,TRBV19,TRBD2,-,TRBJ2-2
TGTGCCAGCTCGGCCGGGACAGGGCAAGAGACCCAGTACTTC,CASSAGTGQETQYF,TRBV18,TRBD1,-,TRBJ2-5
TGCAGCGTTTCGGGACTGAGCTCTGGGGCCAACGTCCTGACTTTC,CSVSGLSSGANVLTF,TRBV29-1,-,once,TRBJ2-6
TGTGCCAGCAGCCACCCGTCGGGAAATGAGCAGTTCTTC,CASSHPSGNEQFF,TRBV7-2,-,-,TRBJ2-1
TGTGCCTGGAGTGTAACAGGGGGCCGGGGTGAAAAACTGTTTTTT,CAWSVTGGRGEKLFF,TRBV30,TRBD1,-,TRBJ1-4
TGTGCCAGCAGCCCCTCGGGGGGCCTCGAGGGAGGTACGCAGTATTTT,CASSPSGGLEGGTQYF,TRBV7-2,-,-,TRBJ2-3
TGTGCCAGCAGCCCACCAGACAAAATGTATGGCTACACCTTC,CASSPPDKMYGYTF,TRBV9,-,-,TRBJ1-2
TGTGCCAGCAGCCAAGGAGGTGAAAAACTGTTTTTT,CASSQGGEKLFF,TRBV3-1/TRBV3-2,-,-,TRBJ1-4
TGTGCCAGCAGTCAGGTCGCTAGCCACGAGCAGTACTTC,CASSQVASHEQYF,TRBV2,-,few,TRBJ2-7
TGTGCCAGCAGCTTGGCCCAGGCTCGCAATCAGCCCCAGCATTTT,CASSLAQARNQPQHF,TRBV5-6,-,-,TRBJ1-5
TGTGCCAGCGGCCCTCGGACTAGCGGGGGGGCCAGGAACACCGGGGAGCTGTTTTTT,CASGPRTSGGARNTGELFF,TRBV6-2/TRBV6-3,TRBD2,few,TRBJ2-2
TGTGCCAGCATGAAAGAAAACTACAATGAGCAGTTCTTC,CASMKENYNEQFF,TRBV2,-,-,TRBJ2-1
TGTGCCAGCAGCACTCCCTCGGGTGGTCTCAAGGGATCACCCCTCCACTTT,CASSTPSGGLKGSPLHF,TRBV21-1,-,few,TRBJ1-6
TGTGCCAGCAGTCTACAGGGCTCCTATGGCTACACCTTC,CASSLQGSYGYTF,TRBV6-5,-,-,TRBJ1-2
TGTGCCAGCAGTCCCCCGGGACAGTGGGTAGGTTTAGAGACGCAGTATTTT,CASSPPGQWVGLETQYF,TRBV5-6,TRBD1,once,TRBJ2-3
TGTGCCAGCTCACCACGGACCGGGCAAGAGACCCAGTACTTC,CASSPRTGQETQYF,TRBV18,-,-,TRBJ2-5
TGCGCCAGCAGTCAGGACGGACAGGGAGAAGGGCCCACAGATACGCAGTATTTT,CASSQDGQGEGPTDTQYF,TRBV23-1,TRBD1,-,TRBJ2-3
TGTGCCAGCAGCTTAGACTTTACCTTGTCAGACTATGGCTACACCTTC,CASSLDFTLSDYGYTF,TRBV7-9,-,-,TRBJ1-2
TGTGCCTGGAGTCTCGGACTTAGCAATCAGCCCCAGCATTTT,CAWSLGLSNQPQHF,TRBV30,-,-,TRBJ1-5
TGCAGTGCTCGGATCCAAGAGACCCAGTACTTC,CSARIQETQYF,TRBV20-1,-,-,TRBJ2-5
TGTGCCAGCTCACCAGGGGGCAGTGGAAACACCATATATTTT,CASSPGGSGNTIYF,TRBV18,-,-,TRBJ1-3
TGTGCCAGCAGCAAAGCAGCACGGGGCCGAAGCTCCTACGAGCAGTACTTC,CASSKAARGRSSYEQYF,TRBV21-1,-,-,TRBJ2-7
TGTGCCAGTAGTACAGTTGTAAGAGGGAAAGCTTTCTTT,CASSTVVRGKAFF,TRBV19,-,-,TRBJ1-1
TGCGCCAGCAGTGATACCGGGACCTACGGGGAGCTGTTTTTT,CASSDTGTYGELFF,TRBV10-1,-,-,TRBJ2-2
TGTGCCAGCTCACCAGACAGACAACGCACAGATACGCAGTATTTT,CASSPDRQRTDTQYF,TRBV18,-,-,TRBJ2-3
TGTGCCAGCAGCTTTAAGGCTAGCGGGGGCTACGAGCAGTACTTC,CASSFKASGGYEQYF,TRBV7-2,TRBD2,-,TRBJ2-7
TGTGCCACCAGTGATGGGTCGGCGGCTAGCACAGATACGCAGTATTTT,CATSDGSAASTDTQYF,TRBV24-1,-,-,TRBJ2-3
TGTGCCAGCAGCCGCCAGGGCATTCCTGATTCACCCCTCCACTTT,CASSRQGIPDSPLHF,TRBV7-2,-,-,TRBJ1-6
TGTGCCACCAGCAGAGAGGCCTTTAATTCACCCCTCCACTTT,CATSREAFNSPLHF,TRBV15,-,-,TRBJ1-6
TGTGCCAGCAGCTCAAACAGCGGTGGGATTGGAGAAAAACTGTTTTTT,CASSSNSGGIGEKLFF,TRBV7-6,-,once,TRBJ1-4